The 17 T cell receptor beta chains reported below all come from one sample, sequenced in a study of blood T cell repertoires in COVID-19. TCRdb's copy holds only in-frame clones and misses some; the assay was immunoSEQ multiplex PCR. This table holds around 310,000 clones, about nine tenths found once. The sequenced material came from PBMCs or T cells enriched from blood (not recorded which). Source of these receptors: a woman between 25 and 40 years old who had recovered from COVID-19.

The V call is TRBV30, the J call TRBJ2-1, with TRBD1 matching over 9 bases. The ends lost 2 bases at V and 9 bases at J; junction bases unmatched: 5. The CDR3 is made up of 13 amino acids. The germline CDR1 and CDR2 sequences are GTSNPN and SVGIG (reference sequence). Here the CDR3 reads CAWSWDRVTEQFF. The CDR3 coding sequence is TGTGCCTGGAGTTGGGACAGGGTTACTGAGCAGTTCTTC.

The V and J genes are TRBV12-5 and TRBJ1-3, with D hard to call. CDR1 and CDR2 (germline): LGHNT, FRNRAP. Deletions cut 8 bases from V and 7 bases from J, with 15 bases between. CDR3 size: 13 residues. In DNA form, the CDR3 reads TGTGCTAGTCCTAACGAGGGAAGGAACACCATATATTTT. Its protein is CASPNEGRNTIYF.

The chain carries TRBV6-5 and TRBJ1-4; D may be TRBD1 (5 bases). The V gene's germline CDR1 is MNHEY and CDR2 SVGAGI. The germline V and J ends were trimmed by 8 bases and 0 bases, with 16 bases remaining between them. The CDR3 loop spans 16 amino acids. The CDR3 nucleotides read TGTGCCAGCCGTTTAGGGGCCACACCAACTAATGAAAAACTGTTTTTT. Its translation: CASRLGATPTNEKLFF.

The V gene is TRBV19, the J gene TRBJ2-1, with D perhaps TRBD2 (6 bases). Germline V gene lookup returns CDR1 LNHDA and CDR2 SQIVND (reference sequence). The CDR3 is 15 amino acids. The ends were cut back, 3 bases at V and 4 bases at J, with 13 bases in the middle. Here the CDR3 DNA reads TGTGCCAGTAGTATGGCCGGGACTTCTTACAATGAGCAGTTCTTC. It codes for CASSMAGTSYNEQFF.

DNA of the CDR3: TGTGCCAGCAGGAGACTAGCGGGACGTCTCGGCAATGAGCAGTTCTTC. The encoded protein is CASRRLAGRLGNEQFF. This sequence joins TRBV7-2 and TRBJ2-1, with 11 bases lining up with TRBD2. V shed 6 bases and J 6 bases; nucleotides not matched to a gene: 10. The germline gives CDR1 SGHTA, CDR2 FQGNSA. The CDR3 covers 16 residues. The full variable domain, its missing parts supplied by reference TRBV7-2 and TRBJ2-1, is GAGVSQSPSNKVTEKGKDVELRCDPISGHTALYWYRQSLGQGLEFLIYFQGNSAPDKSGLPSDRFSAERTGGSVSTLTIQRTQQEDSAVYLCASRRLAGRLGNEQFFGPGTRLTVL.

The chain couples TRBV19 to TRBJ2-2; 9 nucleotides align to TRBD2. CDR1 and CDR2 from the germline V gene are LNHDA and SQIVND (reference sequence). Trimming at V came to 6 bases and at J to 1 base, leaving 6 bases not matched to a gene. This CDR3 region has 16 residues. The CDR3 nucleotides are TGTGCCAGTAGATCGGCTAGCGGGATGAACACCGGGGAGCTGTTTTTT. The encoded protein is CASRSASGMNTGELFF.

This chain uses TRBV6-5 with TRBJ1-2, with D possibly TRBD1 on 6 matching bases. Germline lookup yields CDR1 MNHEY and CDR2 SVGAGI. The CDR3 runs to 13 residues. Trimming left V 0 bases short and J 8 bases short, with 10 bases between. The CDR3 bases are TGTGCCAGCAGTTACTCGGACAGCCTGGGCTACACCTTC. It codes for CASSYSDSLGYTF.

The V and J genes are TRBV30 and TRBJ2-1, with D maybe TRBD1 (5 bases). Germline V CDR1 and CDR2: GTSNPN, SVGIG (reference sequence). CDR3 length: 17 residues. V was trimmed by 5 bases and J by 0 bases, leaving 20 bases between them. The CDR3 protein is CAWALGQTSSSYNEQFF. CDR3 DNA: TGTGCCTGGGCCCTGGGGCAGACCTCAAGCTCCTACAATGAGCAGTTCTTC. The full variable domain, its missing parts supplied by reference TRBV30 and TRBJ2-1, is SQTIHQWPATLVQPVGSPLSLECTVEGTSNPNLYWYRQAAGRGLQLLFYSVGIGQISSEVPQNLSASRPQDRQFILSSKKLLLSDSGFYLCAWALGQTSSSYNEQFFGPGTRLTVL.

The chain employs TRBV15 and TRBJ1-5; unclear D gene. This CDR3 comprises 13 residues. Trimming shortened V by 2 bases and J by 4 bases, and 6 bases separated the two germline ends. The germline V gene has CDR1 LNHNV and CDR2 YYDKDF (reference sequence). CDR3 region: CATSRRMNQPQHF. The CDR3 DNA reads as TGTGCCACCAGCAGACGTATGAATCAGCCCCAGCATTTT. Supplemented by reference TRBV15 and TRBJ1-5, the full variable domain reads DAMVIQNPRYQVTQFGKPVTLSCSQTLNHNVMYWYQQKSSQAPKLLFHYYDKDFNNEADTPDNFQSRRPNTSFCFLDIRSPGLGDTAMYLCATSRRMNQPQHFGDGTRLSIL.

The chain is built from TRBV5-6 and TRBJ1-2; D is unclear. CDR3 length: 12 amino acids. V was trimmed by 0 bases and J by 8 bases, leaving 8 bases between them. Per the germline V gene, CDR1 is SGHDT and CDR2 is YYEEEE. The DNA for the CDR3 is TGTGCCAGCAGCTTGGACGGACTGGGCTACACCTTC. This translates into CASSLDGLGYTF. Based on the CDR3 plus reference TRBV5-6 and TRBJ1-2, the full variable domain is DAGVTQSPTHLIKTRGQQVTLRCSPKSGHDTVSWYQQALGQGPQFIFQYYEEEERQRGNFPDRFSGHQFPNYSSELNVNALLLGDSALYLCASSLDGLGYTFGSGTRLTVV.

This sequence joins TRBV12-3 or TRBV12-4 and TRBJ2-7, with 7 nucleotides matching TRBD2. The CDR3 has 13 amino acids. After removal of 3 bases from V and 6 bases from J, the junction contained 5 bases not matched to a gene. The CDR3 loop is CASSFREGLEQYF. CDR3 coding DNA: TGTGCCAGCAGTTTCAGGGAGGGGCTCGAGCAGTACTTC.

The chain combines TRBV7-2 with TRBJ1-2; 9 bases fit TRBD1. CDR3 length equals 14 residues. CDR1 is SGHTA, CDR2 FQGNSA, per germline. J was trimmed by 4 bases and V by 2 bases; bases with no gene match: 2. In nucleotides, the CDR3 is TGTGCCAGCAGCTTAAAGACAGGGGGCTATGGCTACACCTTC. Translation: CASSLKTGGYGYTF.

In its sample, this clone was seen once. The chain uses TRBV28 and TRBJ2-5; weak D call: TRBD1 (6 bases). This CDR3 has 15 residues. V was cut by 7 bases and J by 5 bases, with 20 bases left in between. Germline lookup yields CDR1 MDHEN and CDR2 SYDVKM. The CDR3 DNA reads TGTGCCAGCATCACAGGGCAGCCGTCCGGCGAGACCCAGTACTTC. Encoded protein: CASITGQPSGETQYF.

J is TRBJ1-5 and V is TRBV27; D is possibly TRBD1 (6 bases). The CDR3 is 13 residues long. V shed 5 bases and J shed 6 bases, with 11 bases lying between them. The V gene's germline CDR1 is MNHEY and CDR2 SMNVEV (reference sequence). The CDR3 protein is CASSIGTFQPQHF. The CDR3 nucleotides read TGTGCCAGCAGTATAGGGACATTTCAGCCCCAGCATTTT.

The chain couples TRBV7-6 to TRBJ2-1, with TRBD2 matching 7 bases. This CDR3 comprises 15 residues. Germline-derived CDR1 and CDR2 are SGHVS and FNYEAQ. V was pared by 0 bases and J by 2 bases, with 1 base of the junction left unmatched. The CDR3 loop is CASSLAGGPYNEQFF. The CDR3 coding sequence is TGTGCCAGCAGCTTAGCGGGAGGGCCCTACAATGAGCAGTTCTTC.

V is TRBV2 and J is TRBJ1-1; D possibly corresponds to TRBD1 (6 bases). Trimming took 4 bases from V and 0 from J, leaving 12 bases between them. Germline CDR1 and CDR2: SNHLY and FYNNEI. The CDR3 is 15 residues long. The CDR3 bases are TGTGCCAGCAGTGGGCGTCAGGGGATGAACACTGAAGCTTTCTTT. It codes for CASSGRQGMNTEAFF.

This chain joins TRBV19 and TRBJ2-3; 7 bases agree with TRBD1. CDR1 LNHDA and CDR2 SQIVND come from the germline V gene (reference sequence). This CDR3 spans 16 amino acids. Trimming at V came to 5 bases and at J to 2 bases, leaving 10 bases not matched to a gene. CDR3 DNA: TGTGCCAGTAGTGGGAGACAGGGTCCCTACACAGATACGCAGTATTTT. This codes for CASSGRQGPYTDTQYF.